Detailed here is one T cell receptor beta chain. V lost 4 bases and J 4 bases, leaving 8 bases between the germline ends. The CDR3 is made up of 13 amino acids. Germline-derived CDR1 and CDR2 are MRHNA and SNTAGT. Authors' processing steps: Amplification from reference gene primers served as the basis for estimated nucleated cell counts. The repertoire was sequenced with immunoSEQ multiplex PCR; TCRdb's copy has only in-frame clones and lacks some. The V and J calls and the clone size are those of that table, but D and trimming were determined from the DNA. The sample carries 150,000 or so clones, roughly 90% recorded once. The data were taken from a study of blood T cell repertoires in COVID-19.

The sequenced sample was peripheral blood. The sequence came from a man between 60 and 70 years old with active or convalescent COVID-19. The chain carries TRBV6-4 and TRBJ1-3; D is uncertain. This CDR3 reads CASSVELGNTIYF. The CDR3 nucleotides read TGTGCCAGCAGTGTTGAGCTCGGAAACACCATATATTTT.